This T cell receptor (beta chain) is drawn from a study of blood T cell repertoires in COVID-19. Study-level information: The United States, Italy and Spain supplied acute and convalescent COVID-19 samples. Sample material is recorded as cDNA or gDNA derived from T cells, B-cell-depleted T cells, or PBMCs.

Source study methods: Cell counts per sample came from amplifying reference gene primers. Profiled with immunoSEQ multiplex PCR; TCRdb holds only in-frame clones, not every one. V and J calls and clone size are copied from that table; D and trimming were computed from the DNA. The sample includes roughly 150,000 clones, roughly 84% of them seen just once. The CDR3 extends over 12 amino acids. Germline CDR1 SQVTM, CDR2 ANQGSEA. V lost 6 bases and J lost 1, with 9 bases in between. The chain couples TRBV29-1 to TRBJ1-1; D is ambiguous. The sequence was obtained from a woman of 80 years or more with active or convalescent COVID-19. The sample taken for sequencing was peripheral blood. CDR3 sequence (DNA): TGCAGCGTCACGGGATCGAACACTGAAGCTTTCTTT. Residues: CSVTGSNTEAFF. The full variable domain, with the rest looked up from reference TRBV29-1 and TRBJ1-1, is SAVISQKPSRDICQRGTSLTIQCQVDSQVTMMFWYRQQPGQSLTLIATANQGSEATYESGFVIDKFPISRPNLTFSTLTVSNMSPEDSSIYLCSVTGSNTEAFFGQGTRLTVV.